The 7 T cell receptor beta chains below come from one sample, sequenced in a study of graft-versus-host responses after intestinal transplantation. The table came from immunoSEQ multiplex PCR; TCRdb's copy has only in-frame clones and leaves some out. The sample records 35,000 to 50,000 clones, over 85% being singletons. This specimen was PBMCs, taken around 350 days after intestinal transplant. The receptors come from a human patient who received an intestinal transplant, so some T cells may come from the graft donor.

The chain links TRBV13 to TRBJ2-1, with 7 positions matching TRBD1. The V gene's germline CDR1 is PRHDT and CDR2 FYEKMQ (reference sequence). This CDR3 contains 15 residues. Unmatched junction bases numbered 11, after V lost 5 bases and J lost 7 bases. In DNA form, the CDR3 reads TGTGCCAGCAGCGAAGGGGGCAGGGGAAAAAATGAGCAGTTCTTC. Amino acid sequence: CASSEGGRGKNEQFF. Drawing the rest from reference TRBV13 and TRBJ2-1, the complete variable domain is AAGVIQSPRHLIKEKRETATLKCYPIPRHDTVYWYQQGPGQDPQFLISFYEKMQSDKGSIPDRFSAQQFSDYHSELNMSSLELGDSALYFCASSEGGRGKNEQFFGPGTRLTVL.

CDR3 sequence reads: CASSPRTGLNEQFF. The CDR3 bases are TGTGCCAGCTCACCACGAACAGGGCTCAATGAGCAGTTCTTC. The gene calls are TRBV18 and TRBJ2-1; weak D call: TRBD1 (6 bases). In germline, CDR1 is KGHSH, CDR2 LQKENI. V was trimmed by 1 base and J by 6 bases, leaving 10 bases between them. The length of the CDR3 is 14 residues.

The CDR3 here is CASSHSWERGGTDTQYF. In nucleotides, the CDR3 is TGTGCCAGCAGCCACTCTTGGGAGCGGGGGGGCACAGATACGCAGTATTTT. The V call is TRBV4-2, the J call TRBJ2-3, with 9 bases identical to TRBD2. Per the germline V gene, CDR1 is LGHNA and CDR2 is YNFKEQ. With 3 bases clipped from V and 1 base from J, the junction kept 8 bases outside the gene matches. CDR3 size: 17 residues.

In nucleotides, the CDR3 is TGTGCCAGCAGCATCGGAGGGGCCTTCGAGGAAAAACTGTTTTTT. It specifies CASSIGGAFEEKLFF. V gene TRBV9 combines with J gene TRBJ1-4, with a possible D match to TRBD1 (5 bases). This CDR3 has 15 residues. V lost 4 bases to trimming and J lost 8 bases, with 18 bases between them. CDR1 and CDR2 from the germline V gene are SGDLS and YYNGEE.

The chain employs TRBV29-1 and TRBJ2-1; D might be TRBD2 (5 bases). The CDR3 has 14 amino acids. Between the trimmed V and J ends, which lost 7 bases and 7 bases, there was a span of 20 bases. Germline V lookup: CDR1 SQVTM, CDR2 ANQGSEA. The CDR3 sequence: CSADRDPRVNEQFF. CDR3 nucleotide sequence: TGCAGCGCCGATCGGGATCCCAGAGTGAATGAGCAGTTCTTC.

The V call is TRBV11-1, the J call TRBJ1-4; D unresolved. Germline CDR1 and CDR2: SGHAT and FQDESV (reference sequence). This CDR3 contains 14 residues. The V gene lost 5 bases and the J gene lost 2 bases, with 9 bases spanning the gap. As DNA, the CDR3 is TGTGCCAGCAGCGCGCAGACTACTAATGAAAAACTGTTTTTT. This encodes CASSAQTTNEKLFF. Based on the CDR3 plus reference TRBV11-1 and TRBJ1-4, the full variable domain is EAEVAQSPRYKITEKSQAVAFWCDPISGHATLYWYRQILGQGPELLVQFQDESVVDDSQLPKDRFSAERLKGVDSTLKIQPAELGDSAMYLCASSAQTTNEKLFFGSGTQLSVL.

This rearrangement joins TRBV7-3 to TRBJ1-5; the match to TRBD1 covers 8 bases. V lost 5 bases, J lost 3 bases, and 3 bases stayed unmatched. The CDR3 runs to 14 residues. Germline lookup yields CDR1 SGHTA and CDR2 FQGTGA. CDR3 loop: CASSRTGPNQPQHF. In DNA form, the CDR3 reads TGTGCCAGCAGCCGGACAGGGCCCAATCAGCCCCAGCATTTT. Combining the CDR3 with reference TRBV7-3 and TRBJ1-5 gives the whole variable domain GAGVSQTPSNKVTEKGKYVELRCDPISGHTALYWYRQSLGQGPEFLIYFQGTGAADDSGLPNDRFFAVRPEGSVSTLKIQRTERGDSAVYLCASSRTGPNQPQHFGDGTRLSIL.